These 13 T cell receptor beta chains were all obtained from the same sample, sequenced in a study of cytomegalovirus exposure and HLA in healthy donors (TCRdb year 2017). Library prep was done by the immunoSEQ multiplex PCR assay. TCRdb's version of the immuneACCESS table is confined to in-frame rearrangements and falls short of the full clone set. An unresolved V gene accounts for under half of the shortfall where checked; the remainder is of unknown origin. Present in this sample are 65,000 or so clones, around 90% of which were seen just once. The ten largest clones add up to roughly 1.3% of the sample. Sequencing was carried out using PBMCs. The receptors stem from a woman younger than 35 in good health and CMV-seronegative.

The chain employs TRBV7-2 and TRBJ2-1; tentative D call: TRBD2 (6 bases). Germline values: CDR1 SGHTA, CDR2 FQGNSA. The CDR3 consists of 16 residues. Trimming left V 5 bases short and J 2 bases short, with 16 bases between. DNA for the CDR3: TGTGCCAGCAGCCCGCACGGGGGTGTGGCCTACAATGAGCAGTTCTTC. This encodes CASSPHGGVAYNEQFF.

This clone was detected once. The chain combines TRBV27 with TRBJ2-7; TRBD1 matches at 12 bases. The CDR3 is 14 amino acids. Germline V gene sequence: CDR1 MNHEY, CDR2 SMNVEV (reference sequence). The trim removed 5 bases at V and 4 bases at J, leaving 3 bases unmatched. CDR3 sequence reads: CASSPGQGAYEQYF. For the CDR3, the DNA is TGTGCCAGCAGTCCGGGACAGGGGGCTTACGAGCAGTACTTC.

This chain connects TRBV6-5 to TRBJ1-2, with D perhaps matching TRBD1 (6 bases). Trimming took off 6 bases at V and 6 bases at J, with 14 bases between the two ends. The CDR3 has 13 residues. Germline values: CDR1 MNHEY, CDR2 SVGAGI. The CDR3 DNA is TGTGCCAGCAGGAAAGACAGGTCAGATGGCTACACCTTC. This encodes CASRKDRSDGYTF.

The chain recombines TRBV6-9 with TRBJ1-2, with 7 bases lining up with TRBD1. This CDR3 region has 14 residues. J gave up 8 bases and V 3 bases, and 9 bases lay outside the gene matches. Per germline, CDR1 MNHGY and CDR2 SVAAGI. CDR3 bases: TGTGCCAGCAGTTACCCTGACAGGGTAGGCGGCTACACCTTC. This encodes CASSYPDRVGGYTF.

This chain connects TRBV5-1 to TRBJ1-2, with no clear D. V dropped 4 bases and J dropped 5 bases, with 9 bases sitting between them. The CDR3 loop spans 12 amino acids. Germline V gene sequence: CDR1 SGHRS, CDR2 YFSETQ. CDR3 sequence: CASSGGIYGYTF. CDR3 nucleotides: TGCGCCAGCAGCGGCGGGATATATGGCTACACCTTC.

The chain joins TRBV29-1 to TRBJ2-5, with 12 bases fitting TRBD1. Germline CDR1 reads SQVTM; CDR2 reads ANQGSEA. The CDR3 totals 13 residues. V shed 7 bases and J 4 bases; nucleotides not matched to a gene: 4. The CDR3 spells CSAGTGGRETQYF. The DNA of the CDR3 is TGCAGCGCCGGGACAGGGGGCCGAGAGACCCAGTACTTC.

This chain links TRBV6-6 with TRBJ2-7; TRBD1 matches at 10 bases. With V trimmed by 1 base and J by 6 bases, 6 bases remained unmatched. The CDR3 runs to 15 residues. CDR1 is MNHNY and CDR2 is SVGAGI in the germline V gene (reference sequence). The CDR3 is CASSYYGTGEGEQYF. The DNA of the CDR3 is TGTGCCAGCAGTTACTACGGGACAGGGGAAGGCGAGCAGTACTTC.

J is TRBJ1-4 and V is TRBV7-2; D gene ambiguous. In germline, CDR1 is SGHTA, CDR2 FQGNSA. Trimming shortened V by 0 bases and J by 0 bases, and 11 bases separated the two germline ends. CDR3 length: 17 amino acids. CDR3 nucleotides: TGTGCCAGCAGCTTAGCACAGTTATCTGCAACTAATGAAAAACTGTTTTTT. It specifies CASSLAQLSATNEKLFF.

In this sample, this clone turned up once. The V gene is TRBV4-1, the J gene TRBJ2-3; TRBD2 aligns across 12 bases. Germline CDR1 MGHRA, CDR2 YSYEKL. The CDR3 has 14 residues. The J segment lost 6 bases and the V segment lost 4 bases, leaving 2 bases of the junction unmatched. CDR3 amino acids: CASSRTSGADTQYF. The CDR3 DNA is TGCGCCAGCAGCCGGACTAGCGGGGCCGATACGCAGTATTTT.

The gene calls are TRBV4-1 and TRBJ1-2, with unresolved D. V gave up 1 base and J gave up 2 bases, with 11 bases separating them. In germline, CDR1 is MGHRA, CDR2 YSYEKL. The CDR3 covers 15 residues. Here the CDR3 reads CASSQGPGLNYGYTF. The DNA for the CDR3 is TGCGCCAGCAGCCAAGGTCCGGGTCTCAACTATGGCTACACCTTC.

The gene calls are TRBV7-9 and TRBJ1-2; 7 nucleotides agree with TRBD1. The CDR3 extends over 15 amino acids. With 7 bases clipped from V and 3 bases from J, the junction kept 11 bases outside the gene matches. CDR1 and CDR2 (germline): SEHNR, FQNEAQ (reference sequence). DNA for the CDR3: TGTGCCAGCACACCCCGGGACAGCCCTGACTATGGCTACACCTTC. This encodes CASTPRDSPDYGYTF. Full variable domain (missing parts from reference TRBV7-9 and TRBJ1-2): DTGVSQNPRHKITKRGQNVTFRCDPISEHNRLYWYRQTLGQGPEFLTYFQNEAQLEKSRLLSDRFSAERPKGSFSTLEIQRTEQGDSAMYLCASTPRDSPDYGYTFGSGTRLTVV.

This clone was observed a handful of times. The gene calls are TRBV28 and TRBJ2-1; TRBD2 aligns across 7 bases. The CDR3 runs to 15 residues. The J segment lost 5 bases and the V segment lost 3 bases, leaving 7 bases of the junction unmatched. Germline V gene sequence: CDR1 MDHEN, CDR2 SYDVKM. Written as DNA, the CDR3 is TGTGCCAGCAGTTTCGGTCTAGCGGAAAACAATGAGCAGTTCTTC. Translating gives CASSFGLAENNEQFF.

CDR3 sequence (DNA): TGTGCCAGCAGCTTACAGGGGATTAATGAAAAACTGTTTTTT. It codes for CASSLQGINEKLFF. The chain combines TRBV5-6 with TRBJ1-4; 7 bases align to TRBD1. This CDR3 spans 14 amino acids. Germline assignment: CDR1 SGHDT and CDR2 YYEEEE. The V segment lost 2 bases and the J segment 4 bases; nucleotides outside the gene matches: 2.